This T cell receptor (beta chain) was observed in a study of T cells in Graves' hyperthyroidism and ophthalmopathy. Study-wide context: The blood sample was taken at first diagnosis, before treatment began.

PBMCs were derived from about 10 ml fresh peripheral blood. Trimming took off 7 bases at V and 0 bases at J, with 10 bases between the two ends. Per germline, CDR1 LNHDA and CDR2 SQIVND (reference sequence). This CDR3 has 15 residues. This clonotype has a count of ten or more. Antigen specificity is unknown. Study results and caveats: Blood held most thyroid clonotypes expanded above 0.001 frequency. Patients with ophthalmopathy were separated from those with stable hyperthyroidism by a 13 V-J model.

TCR beta CDR3 region amplification was performed from RNA transcripts. The HTBI primer set drove a first-round RT-PCR of the TCR CDR3. TCRdb re-analysed the multiplex PCR reads in MiXCR, keeping a single row per CDR3 protein. The sample lists under 350,000 distinct CDR3 sequences; less than 30% were seen once. The chain joins TRBV19 to TRBJ2-6, with unresolved D. The sequence was obtained from a man aged 35 to 55 with Graves' hyperthyroidism that later progressed to Graves' ophthalmopathy. Sequenced input: blood. For the CDR3, the DNA is TGTGCCAGTATTAATTCGGGCTCTGGGGCCAACGTCCTGACTTTC. Protein: CASINSGSGANVLTF.